These 25 T cell receptor beta chains were all obtained from the same sample, sequenced in a study of long-term antiretroviral therapy in people with HIV. Researchers report immunoSEQ v3.0 was run at survey level. Some clones are missing from TCRdb's copy, which holds only in-frame ones; the method was immunoSEQ multiplex PCR. This table has about 25,000 clones, just over 85% appearing once. Sequenced here: unsorted PBMCs, sampled 1.2 years after starting antiretroviral therapy. All receptors derive from a man aged 50 to 59 with HIV.

The chain has TRBV7-3 and TRBJ2-3; D could derive from TRBD1 or TRBD2 (6 bases each). V was pared by 5 bases and J by 1 base, with 13 bases between. Germline assignment: CDR1 SGHTA and CDR2 FQGTGA. CDR3 size: 15 residues. The CDR3 here is CASSPLGGGTDTQYF. The DNA for the CDR3 is TGTGCCAGCAGCCCCTTGGGGGGCGGCACAGATACGCAGTATTTT.

With respect to this clone: Other DNA sequences of this sample code for an identical CDR3. The chain uses TRBV18 and TRBJ1-5; D gene uncertain. V gave up 2 bases and J gave up 4 bases, with 3 bases separating them. The length of the CDR3 is 12 residues. Germline loops: CDR1 KGHSH, CDR2 LQKENI. The CDR3 here is CASSPGNQPQHF. The CDR3 DNA follows: TGTGCCAGCTCACCAGGGAATCAGCCCCAGCATTTT.

The J gene is TRBJ2-5, the V gene TRBV19, with TRBD2 matching over 7 bases. V shed 7 bases and J 5 bases; nucleotides not matched to a gene: 10. Germline-derived CDR1 and CDR2 are LNHDA and SQIVND (reference sequence). The CDR3 is 14 amino acids. CDR3 protein: CASTQGGAGETQYF. In DNA form, the CDR3 reads TGTGCCAGTACCCAGGGAGGGGCGGGTGAGACCCAGTACTTC.

The gene calls are TRBV9 and TRBJ2-7, with 9 nucleotides matching TRBD1. This CDR3 spans 13 amino acids. Germline trimming cut 3 bases from V and 2 bases from J; bases unmatched to any gene: 0. CDR1 and CDR2 from the germline V gene are SGDLS and YYNGEE. In DNA, the CDR3 is TGTGCCAGCAGCGGACAGGGGGCCTACGAGCAGTACTTC. Translated: CASSGQGAYEQYF.

The V and J genes are TRBV19 and TRBJ1-1, with 7 positions matching TRBD1. The germline V gene has CDR1 LNHDA and CDR2 SQIVND (reference sequence). There are 15 residues in the CDR3. Losses at the gene ends were 6 bases for V and 0 bases for J; bases not matched to a gene: 7. The CDR3 reads CASSLGQFMNTEAFF. The CDR3 nucleotides read TGTGCCAGTAGCCTGGGACAGTTCATGAACACTGAAGCTTTCTTT.

This clone was seen only once. A junction end diverges from the germline sequence, so it may reflect a read error. This rearrangement joins TRBV7-7 to TRBJ2-3; TRBD2 aligns across 13 bases. Germline lookup yields CDR1 SSHAT and CDR2 FNYEAQ (reference sequence). This CDR3 contains 15 residues. DNA for the CDR3: TGTGCTAGCAGCTTTACTAGCGGGGGGGCAGATACGCAGTATTTT. Its translation is CASSFTSGGADTQYF.

The chain uses TRBV6-6 and TRBJ2-7; D may be TRBD1 (6 bases). The V gene lost 7 bases and the J gene lost 3 bases, with 16 bases spanning the gap. The CDR3 length is 14 residues. In germline, CDR1 is MNHNY, CDR2 SVGAGI (reference sequence). Written as DNA, the CDR3 is TGTGCCAGCAAGACACCGGGACACGACTACGAGCAGTACTTC. Translated: CASKTPGHDYEQYF.

The chain couples TRBV6-1 to TRBJ2-2, with D perhaps TRBD1 or TRBD2 (6 bases each). This CDR3 has 17 residues. Germline assignment: CDR1 MNHNS and CDR2 SASEGT. Trimming took 2 bases from V and 4 from J, leaving 17 bases between them. CDR3 residues: CASSEKGGRSITGELFF. In nucleotides, the CDR3 is TGTGCCAGCAGTGAAAAGGGGGGACGGTCGATCACCGGGGAGCTGTTTTTT.

J is TRBJ1-2 and V is TRBV7-9; 11 nucleotides align to TRBD1. V dropped 7 bases and J dropped 6; count of bases not matched to a gene: 10. This CDR3 spans 15 amino acids. Germline V gives CDR1 SEHNR, CDR2 FQNEAQ (reference sequence). CDR3 DNA: TGTGCCAGCACATGGAGGACAGGGGGCGCCGATGGCTACACCTTC. Translation gives CASTWRTGGADGYTF.

The chain carries TRBV7-8 and TRBJ1-1; D possibly corresponds to TRBD1 (5 bases). Per germline, CDR1 SGHVS and CDR2 FQNEAQ. The CDR3 is 15 residues long. V gave up 3 bases and J gave up 5 bases, with 16 bases separating them. The CDR3 loop is CASSLGLQGATEAFF. The CDR3 DNA is TGTGCCAGCAGCTTGGGTCTGCAGGGCGCGACTGAAGCTTTCTTT.

This rearrangement joins TRBV27 to TRBJ2-7, with TRBD1 matching 8 bases. The CDR3 is 12 amino acids. Germline V gene data show CDR1 as MNHEY and CDR2 as SMNVEV (reference sequence). V dropped 6 bases and J dropped 6; count of bases not matched to a gene: 4. The DNA for the CDR3 is TGTGCCAGCAGGACAGGGGCGGGCGAGCAGTACTTC. This translates into CASRTGAGEQYF.

The V gene is TRBV14, the J gene TRBJ2-3, with D possibly called TRBD1 or TRBD2 (5 bases each). Germline CDR1 reads SGHDN; CDR2 reads FVKESK. The CDR3 is 15 residues long. V was pared by 0 bases and J by 3 bases, with 10 bases between. The CDR3 DNA sequence: TGTGCCAGCAGCCAAGATTGGGGGTCGACAGATACGCAGTATTTT. Its protein is CASSQDWGSTDTQYF.

The genes are TRBV4-3 and TRBJ2-3; D remains ambiguous. Germline CDR1 is LGHNA and CDR2 is YSLEER. There are 13 residues in the CDR3. Trimming shortened V by 0 bases and J by 4 bases, and 5 bases separated the two germline ends. The CDR3 DNA follows: TGCGCCAGCAGCCAAGACCTCGCAGATACGCAGTATTTT. Protein product: CASSQDLADTQYF.

There are a few counts of this clone. The DNA of the CDR3 is TGTGCCAGCAGCTCGTGGACAGCTAGCACAGATACGCAGTATTTT. Translation gives CASSSWTASTDTQYF. The V and J genes are TRBV7-9 and TRBJ2-3; TRBD1 might be the D (6 bases). The ends were cut back, 4 bases at V and 0 bases at J, with 11 bases in the middle. Germline CDR1 and CDR2: SEHNR and FQNEAQ (reference sequence). The CDR3 extends over 15 amino acids.

The chain uses TRBV19 and TRBJ1-2; D not certain. Germline assignment: CDR1 LNHDA and CDR2 SQIVND (reference sequence). With 6 bases removed from V and 3 bases from J, the gap between germline ends came to 11 bases. The CDR3 length is 13 residues. In nucleotides, the CDR3 is TGTGCCAGTAGAGGGTCTGGGTACTATGGCTACACCTTC. The encoded protein is CASRGSGYYGYTF. Using reference TRBV19 and TRBJ1-2 for the parts outside the CDR3, the full variable domain is DGGITQSPKYLFRKEGQNVTLSCEQNLNHDAMYWYRQDPGQGLRLIYYSQIVNDFQKGDIAEGYSVSREKKESFPLTVTSAQKNPTAFYLCASRGSGYYGYTFGSGTRLTVV.

The chain links TRBV28 to TRBJ1-1; a possible D gene is TRBD1 (6 bases). The CDR3 is 13 amino acids. Between the trimmed V and J ends, which lost 8 bases and 5 bases, there was a span of 15 bases. Germline CDR1 MDHEN, CDR2 SYDVKM. The DNA of the CDR3 is TGTGCCAGCGCCCCAGGGGTGGGAACTGAAGCTTTCTTT. It translates to CASAPGVGTEAFF.

The J gene is TRBJ2-7, the V gene TRBV18, with D perhaps matching TRBD1 (6 bases). Trimming stripped 3 bases from V and 0 bases from J, with 12 bases between. Germline loops: CDR1 KGHSH, CDR2 LQKENI. The CDR3 has 15 amino acids. In DNA, the CDR3 is TGTGCCAGCTCACCTTCCGACAGGATCTCCTACGAGCAGTACTTC. Protein product: CASSPSDRISYEQYF.

V is TRBV5-1 and J is TRBJ1-3; D not certain. Deletions cut 0 bases from V and 0 bases from J, with 7 bases between. Per the germline V gene, CDR1 is SGHRS and CDR2 is YFSETQ. This CDR3 comprises 15 residues. In nucleotides, the CDR3 is TGCGCCAGCAGCTTGGGTGGGATCTCTGGAAACACCATATATTTT. This sequence encodes CASSLGGISGNTIYF.

The V gene is TRBV2, the J gene TRBJ1-3, with 7 positions matching TRBD1. The junction had 10 bases not matched to a gene; V was cut back by 6 bases and J by 2 bases. CDR3 size: 16 residues. Germline V CDR1 and CDR2: SNHLY, FYNNEI. Here the CDR3 reads CASSRQGGRTGNTIYF. The DNA of the CDR3 is TGTGCCAGCAGCAGACAGGGAGGAAGGACTGGAAACACCATATATTTT.

V is TRBV19 and J is TRBJ2-1; 7 bases are a match to TRBD1. Germline V lookup: CDR1 LNHDA, CDR2 SQIVND (reference sequence). The CDR3 sequence is 14 residues long. V shed 7 bases, J shed 8 bases, and the junction held 11 bases outside the gene matches. The CDR3 loop reads CASNIGQAFDEQFF. DNA for the CDR3: TGTGCCAGTAATATCGGACAGGCCTTTGATGAGCAGTTCTTC.

The V gene is TRBV15, the J gene TRBJ2-7, with 8 nucleotides matching TRBD2. V was pared by 9 bases and J by 7 bases, with 14 bases of the junction left unmatched. CDR3 length: 14 residues. Germline V lookup: CDR1 LNHNV, CDR2 YYDKDF (reference sequence). In nucleotides, the CDR3 is TGTGCCACGGGGATGGTTGCGGGGGGCCGGGAGCAGTACTTC. This gives the protein CATGMVAGGREQYF. The full variable domain, its missing parts supplied by reference TRBV15 and TRBJ2-7, is DAMVIQNPRYQVTQFGKPVTLSCSQTLNHNVMYWYQQKSSQAPKLLFHYYDKDFNNEADTPDNFQSRRPNTSFCFLDIRSPGLGDTAMYLCATGMVAGGREQYFGPGTRLTVT.

This chain connects TRBV29-1 to TRBJ2-5, with 14 bases fitting TRBD2. Germline V gene data show CDR1 as SQVTM and CDR2 as ANQGSEA. The CDR3 has 19 amino acids. V was pared by 4 bases and J by 9 bases, with 22 bases of the junction left unmatched. CDR3 sequence reads: CSVGGSAPGTSGGPYAQYF. The CDR3, as DNA: TGCAGCGTTGGTGGGTCGGCCCCCGGGACTAGCGGGGGCCCCTACGCCCAGTACTTC. The full variable domain, with the rest looked up from reference TRBV29-1 and TRBJ2-5, is SAVISQKPSRDICQRGTSLTIQCQVDSQVTMMFWYRQQPGQSLTLIATANQGSEATYESGFVIDKFPISRPNLTFSTLTVSNMSPEDSSIYLCSVGGSAPGTSGGPYAQYFGPGTRLLVL.

This chain uses TRBV7-2 with TRBJ2-7, with TRBD1 matching over 8 bases. V was clipped by 5 bases and J by 0 bases; unmatched bases: 12. This CDR3 is 17 amino acids long. Germline V gene data show CDR1 as SGHTA and CDR2 as FQGNSA. For the CDR3, the DNA is TGTGCCAGCAGCAGGGGACAGGCAAAAGGTAACTCCTACGAGCAGTACTTC. This codes for CASSRGQAKGNSYEQYF.

The rearrangement joins TRBV11-2 to TRBJ2-7; D not resolved. With 8 bases removed from V and 0 bases from J, the gap between germline ends came to 8 bases. The CDR3 extends over 12 amino acids. Germline lookup yields CDR1 SGHAT and CDR2 FQNNGV. The CDR3 DNA reads as TGTGCCAGCGGGGTGTCCTCCTACGAGCAGTACTTC. This translates into CASGVSSYEQYF.

The chain uses TRBV28 and TRBJ1-1; 9 positions match TRBD1. The CDR3 runs to 15 residues. After removal of 3 bases from V and 11 bases from J, the junction contained 13 bases not matched to a gene. Germline assignment: CDR1 MDHEN and CDR2 SYDVKM. CDR3 region: CASSFPRDRAGIAFF. CDR3 nucleotides: TGTGCCAGCAGTTTCCCCCGGGACAGGGCTGGTATTGCTTTCTTT.